The 3 T cell receptor beta chains given below trace back to one sample, sequenced in a study of Graves' ophthalmopathy and Graves' hyperthyroidism. As the template, RNA transcripts were used to amplify TCR beta CDR3 regions. First-round RT-PCR relied on HTBI primers, and a second-round multiplex PCR came next. TCRdb recomputed calls from the multiplex PCR reads with MiXCR, one row per CDR3 protein. Of over 450,000 distinct CDR3 sequences detected, approximately 15% appear once; the ten largest clones hold 8% to 10%. Sequencing was performed on blood. The receptors were sampled from a young woman with Graves' ophthalmopathy.

This clonotype was counted only a few times. The CDR3 nucleotides read TGTGCCACCGCGAGGGAGCCTACCTCTGGAAACACCATATATTTT. Encoded protein: CATAREPTSGNTIYF. The chain employs TRBV15 and TRBJ1-3; D gene unclear. V was clipped by 8 bases and J by 0 bases, with 14 bases between them. Germline V gene lookup returns CDR1 LNHNV and CDR2 YYDKDF (reference sequence). The CDR3 loop spans 15 amino acids.

This clonotype was recorded many times. This rearrangement joins TRBV20-1 to TRBJ1-2, with D perhaps matching TRBD1 (5 bases). Trimming cost V 6 bases and J 4 bases, with 15 bases left between them. This CDR3 region has 13 residues. CDR1 and CDR2 (germline): DFQATT, SNEGSKA (reference sequence). The CDR3 sequence is CSASAREGYGYTF. The CDR3 DNA is TGCAGTGCGTCCGCCAGGGAGGGCTATGGCTACACCTTC.

With respect to this clonotype: Without the conserved terminal phenylalanine or tryptophan, this CDR3 likely stems from a read error. The chain employs TRBV7-2 and TRBJ1-3; D is possibly TRBD1 (6 bases). Germline V gives CDR1 SGHTA, CDR2 FQGNSA. The CDR3 is made up of 13 amino acids. V was shortened by 8 bases and J by 4 bases, with 12 bases between the two germline ends. The CDR3 DNA follows: TGTGCCAGCTGCACACAGGGAGGAAACACCATATATGTT. Its protein product is CASCTQGGNTIYV.